Below, 13 T cell receptor beta chains from the same sample are listed, as sequenced in a study of CD8+ T cells in alopecia areata. Reverse transcription of extracted RNA yielded cDNA, which provided the sequencing template. The method was immunoSEQ multiplex PCR; TCRdb's version includes in-frame clones alone and lacks a portion of them. The sample lists about 200,000 clones; 60% to 70% were seen once. Treatment indicated: oral pan-JAK inhibitor, 5-10 mg twice daily. Source: CD4+ T cells sorted from blood, taken at week 4, from a patient treated with tofacitinib. The origin of the receptors is a human donor with alopecia areata.

This chain joins TRBV4-1 and TRBJ2-6, with 9 bases fitting TRBD1. V dropped 4 bases and J dropped 1; count of bases not matched to a gene: 5. The CDR3 spans 17 residues. Germline values: CDR1 MGHRA, CDR2 YSYEKL. The CDR3 sequence: CASSLGQGSSGANVLTF. CDR3 coding DNA: TGCGCCAGCAGCCTGGGACAGGGAAGTTCTGGGGCCAACGTCCTGACTTTC.

This chain connects TRBV2 to TRBJ1-2; no firm D call. V lost 7 bases and J lost 4, with 10 bases in between. The CDR3 is 12 residues long. CDR1 SNHLY and CDR2 FYNNEI come from the germline V gene. The DNA for the CDR3 is TGTGCCAGCAAAAACGGATCCTATGGCTACACCTTC. Its translation is CASKNGSYGYTF.

This clone was found a few times. This chain links TRBV29-1 with TRBJ2-5; maybe TRBD2 (6 bases). This CDR3 spans 14 amino acids. The V gene's germline CDR1 is SQVTM and CDR2 ANQGSEA. Trimming left V 7 bases short and J 4 bases short, with 19 bases between. This CDR3 is CSAARAPGGETQYF. In DNA, the CDR3 is TGCAGCGCAGCCCGGGCCCCCGGGGGAGAGACCCAGTACTTC.

CDR3 DNA: TGCGCCAGCAGCCAAGATGGACGGGTTTCGGAGACCCAGTACTTC. This translates into CASSQDGRVSETQYF. The chain uses TRBV4-1 and TRBJ2-5, with D unclear. V was cut by 0 bases and J by 5 bases, with 13 bases left in between. This CDR3 is built from 15 residues. CDR1 MGHRA and CDR2 YSYEKL come from the germline V gene.

The genes are TRBV30 and TRBJ2-5, with a weak D call TRBD2 (7 bases). V shed 2 bases and J shed 4 bases, with 14 bases lying between them. The length of the CDR3 is 14 residues. Germline V lookup: CDR1 GTSNPN, CDR2 SVGIG (reference sequence). CDR3 sequence reads: CAWSSGDYLETQYF. In DNA form, the CDR3 reads TGTGCCTGGAGTTCAGGGGACTACTTAGAGACCCAGTACTTC.

V gene TRBV5-1 combines with J gene TRBJ2-2; no firm D call. V was trimmed by 4 bases and J by 5 bases, leaving 9 bases between them. The CDR3 is made up of 13 amino acids. Per germline, CDR1 SGHRS and CDR2 YFSETQ. The CDR3 region is CASSEDGTGELFF. The CDR3 DNA reads as TGCGCCAGCAGCGAGGATGGAACCGGGGAGCTGTTTTTT.

This clone has a handful of counts. The V call is TRBV9, the J call TRBJ2-7; 8 positions agree with TRBD1. The germline gives CDR1 SGDLS, CDR2 YYNGEE. V trimming: 0 bases; J trimming: 4 bases; junction bases outside the gene matches: 6. The length of the CDR3 is 15 residues. CDR3 DNA sequence: TGTGCCAGCAGCGTAGGAGACAGGGGTCCATACGAGCAGTACTTC. It translates to CASSVGDRGPYEQYF.

This clone was recorded a few times. The rearrangement joins TRBV30 to TRBJ1-6; a possible D gene is TRBD1 (5 bases). V was pared by 1 base and J by 1 base, with 8 bases between. This CDR3 has 15 amino acids. Germline loops: CDR1 GTSNPN, CDR2 SVGIG (reference sequence). CDR3 amino acids: CAWSAGGSYNSPLHF. The CDR3 DNA sequence: TGTGCCTGGAGTGCCGGGGGTTCCTATAATTCACCCCTCCACTTT.

The count of this clone is one. V and J are TRBV30 and TRBJ2-1; perhaps TRBD1 as D (6 bases). Between the trimmed V and J ends, which lost 4 bases and 4 bases, there was a span of 17 bases. CDR1 is GTSNPN and CDR2 is SVGIG in the germline V gene (reference sequence). This CDR3 is built from 15 residues. This chain's CDR3 is CAWIQGYTRYNEQFF. The CDR3 DNA reads as TGTGCCTGGATACAGGGCTACACCCGGTACAATGAGCAGTTCTTC.

This rearrangement joins TRBV5-1 to TRBJ2-5, with 10 bases fitting TRBD2. CDR3 length: 18 residues. Germline V gives CDR1 SGHRS, CDR2 YFSETQ. V shed 4 bases and J 2 bases; nucleotides not matched to a gene: 14. The CDR3 coding sequence is TGCGCCAGCAGCCCTAGCATAGCGGGGGGTCCAGGGCAAGAGACCCAGTACTTC. Translating it yields CASSPSIAGGPGQETQYF.

In its sample, this clone was seen a few times. The V call is TRBV6-5, the J call TRBJ2-5; D unresolved. Trimming took 2 bases from V and 5 from J, leaving 12 bases between them. This CDR3 region has 14 residues. Germline V gene lookup returns CDR1 MNHEY and CDR2 SVGAGI. DNA for the CDR3: TGTGCCAGCAGTTACACGGTCCCTCCTGAGACCCAGTACTTC. Its translation: CASSYTVPPETQYF.

V gene TRBV30 combines with J gene TRBJ1-3, with TRBD1 identical over 8 bases. Trimming at V came to 2 bases and at J to 0 bases, leaving 3 bases not matched to a gene. The CDR3 is 15 amino acids. Germline CDR1 GTSNPN, CDR2 SVGIG (reference sequence). The CDR3 DNA reads as TGTGCCTGGAGTTGGACAGGGATCTCTGGAAACACCATATATTTT. The encoded protein is CAWSWTGISGNTIYF. The full variable domain, with the rest looked up from reference TRBV30 and TRBJ1-3, is SQTIHQWPATLVQPVGSPLSLECTVEGTSNPNLYWYRQAAGRGLQLLFYSVGIGQISSEVPQNLSASRPQDRQFILSSKKLLLSDSGFYLCAWSWTGISGNTIYFGEGSWLTVV.

V usage is TRBV30 and J usage is TRBJ1-6, with 8 nucleotides matching TRBD1. Germline V lookup: CDR1 GTSNPN, CDR2 SVGIG (reference sequence). Germline trimming cut 4 bases from V and 6 bases from J; bases unmatched to any gene: 5. This CDR3 has 14 amino acids. The CDR3 protein is CAWKIGQGNSPLHF. The CDR3 nucleotides are TGTGCCTGGAAGATTGGACAGGGTAATTCACCCCTCCACTTT.